These 29 T cell receptor beta chains were all obtained from the same sample, sequenced in a study of blood T cell repertoires in COVID-19. Here immunoSEQ multiplex PCR was the method, and the copy in TCRdb shows in-frame clones only, minus some. Of approximately 140,000 clones in the sample, around nine tenths are singletons; the top ten hold approximately 10%. Sequencing used peripheral blood. The receptor source for this set is a man between 45 and 60 years old with active or convalescent COVID-19.

The V gene is TRBV18, the J gene TRBJ1-1; D gene ambiguous. The germline gives CDR1 KGHSH, CDR2 LQKENI. This CDR3 spans 14 amino acids. V was clipped by 1 base and J by 4 bases, with 10 bases between them. The CDR3 loop reads CASSPHPRGTEAFF. CDR3 in DNA: TGTGCCAGCTCACCACACCCCCGGGGCACTGAAGCTTTCTTT.

The V call is TRBV15, the J call TRBJ1-6, with 7 bases identical to TRBD1. Germline trimming cut 3 bases from V and 6 bases from J; bases unmatched to any gene: 5. Per the germline V gene, CDR1 is LNHNV and CDR2 is YYDKDF (reference sequence). The CDR3 is 15 amino acids. CDR3 DNA sequence: TGTGCCACCAGCAGGGTCCGGGACAGTAATTCACCCCTCCACTTT. It yields the protein CATSRVRDSNSPLHF.

The V call is TRBV7-9, the J call TRBJ2-5, with TRBD2 matching over 14 bases. CDR3 size: 15 residues. Germline values: CDR1 SEHNR, CDR2 FQNEAQ (reference sequence). V shed 4 bases and J 4 bases; nucleotides not matched to a gene: 2. As DNA, the CDR3 is TGTGCCAGCAGCTCAGGACTAGCGGGGGGAGAGACCCAGTACTTC. Translating it yields CASSSGLAGGETQYF. Full variable domain (missing parts from reference TRBV7-9 and TRBJ2-5): DTGVSQNPRHKITKRGQNVTFRCDPISEHNRLYWYRQTLGQGPEFLTYFQNEAQLEKSRLLSDRFSAERPKGSFSTLEIQRTEQGDSAMYLCASSSGLAGGETQYFGPGTRLLVL.

This clone was found once. The chain employs TRBV28 and TRBJ1-4; 10 bases fit TRBD1. The CDR3 sequence is 15 residues long. Germline CDR1 is MDHEN and CDR2 is SYDVKM. V was pared by 7 bases and J by 5 bases, with 7 bases of the junction left unmatched. CDR3 sequence (DNA): TGTGCCAGCATCTCCCCGGGACAGGGGAATGAAAAACTGTTTTTT. Protein product: CASISPGQGNEKLFF.

This sequence joins TRBV28 and TRBJ1-1; 8 bases are shared with TRBD1. Trimming removed 10 bases from V and 2 bases from J; junction bases left unmatched: 9. The CDR3 has 14 residues. Germline CDR1 reads MDHEN; CDR2 reads SYDVKM. CDR3 bases: TGTGCCACTCAACAGGGGGGGGGTAACACTGAAGCTTTCTTT. Translated, it gives CATQQGGGNTEAFF.

The V and J genes are TRBV11-2 and TRBJ2-7; TRBD1 matches at 12 bases. Per the germline V gene, CDR1 is SGHAT and CDR2 is FQNNGV. This CDR3 contains 14 residues. V lost 3 bases and J lost 6; bases outside the gene matches: 3. CDR3 protein: CASSFGTGGGEQYF. As DNA, the CDR3 is TGTGCCAGCAGCTTTGGGACAGGGGGCGGCGAGCAGTACTTC.

The chain is built from TRBV24-1 and TRBJ2-1; 13 bases line up with TRBD2. The CDR3 length is 17 residues. The J segment lost 7 bases and the V segment lost 4 bases, leaving 9 bases of the junction unmatched. Germline V gene lookup returns CDR1 KGHDR and CDR2 SFDVKD. DNA of the CDR3: TGTGCCACCAGTGACCTCCGGACTAGCGGGAGAGGGAATGAGCAGTTCTTC. Encoded protein: CATSDLRTSGRGNEQFF.

The rearrangement links TRBV27 to TRBJ2-2; D is possibly TRBD1 (5 bases). V lost 6 bases to trimming and J lost 0 bases, with 11 bases between them. CDR3 size: 15 residues. Germline V gene sequence: CDR1 MNHEY, CDR2 SMNVEV (reference sequence). CDR3 protein: CASSHIQANTGELFF. For the CDR3, the DNA is TGTGCCAGCAGCCATATACAGGCGAACACCGGGGAGCTGTTTTTT.

This clone was seen only once. The chain is built from TRBV4-2 and TRBJ2-7, with unresolved D. This CDR3 spans 14 amino acids. Trimming removed 0 bases from V and 2 bases from J, with 8 bases in between. The germline V gene has CDR1 LGHNA and CDR2 YNFKEQ. CDR3 sequence: CASSQDNSPYEQYF. The CDR3, as DNA: TGTGCCAGCAGCCAAGATAATTCTCCCTACGAGCAGTACTTC.

The rearrangement links TRBV28 to TRBJ1-2; TRBD1 agrees at 12 bases. V shed 3 bases and J 6 bases; nucleotides not matched to a gene: 5. The CDR3 has 15 amino acids. Looked up from germline, CDR1 is MDHEN and CDR2 is SYDVKM. CDR3 nucleotides: TGTGCCAGCAGTTTGGCCGGGACAGGGGGCGATGGCTACACCTTC. It yields the protein CASSLAGTGGDGYTF.

The chain carries TRBV5-1 and TRBJ2-5; 9 bases align to TRBD1. J lost 5 bases, V lost 5 bases, and 7 bases had no gene match. Germline V gene data show CDR1 as SGHRS and CDR2 as YFSETQ. This CDR3 region has 14 residues. The CDR3 reads CASRGGTGIETQYF. CDR3 sequence (DNA): TGCGCCAGCAGGGGAGGGACAGGGATTGAGACCCAGTACTTC.

The CDR3 bases are TGTGCCAGCAGTGGCCGGGACTCCGGCGATGAGCAGTTCTTC. Protein: CASSGRDSGDEQFF. The V gene is TRBV2, the J gene TRBJ2-1, with TRBD2 as a possible D gene (6 bases). The CDR3 consists of 14 residues. The V gene's germline CDR1 is SNHLY and CDR2 FYNNEI. Deletions cut 4 bases from V and 8 bases from J, with 15 bases between.

The J gene is TRBJ1-6, the V gene TRBV7-8; D is possibly TRBD1 (6 bases). The length of the CDR3 is 15 residues. In germline, CDR1 is SGHVS, CDR2 FQNEAQ. V was shortened by 5 bases and J by 4 bases, with 12 bases between the two germline ends. The CDR3 bases are TGTGCCAGCAGCACTGGACAGATGTATAATTCACCCCTCCACTTT. Translation: CASSTGQMYNSPLHF.

This chain joins TRBV9 and TRBJ2-1; the match to TRBD1 covers 8 bases. The CDR3 is 15 residues long. The V and J ends lost 4 bases and 8 bases, in that order; junction bases with no gene match: 11. Germline CDR1 is SGDLS and CDR2 is YYNGEE. The CDR3 reads CASSPRQGARHEQFF. The DNA for the CDR3 is TGTGCCAGCAGCCCCCGCCAGGGGGCAAGGCATGAGCAGTTCTTC.

The chain recombines TRBV3-1 (or the pseudogene TRBV3-2) with TRBJ1-1; 7 bases map to TRBD1. Germline V lookup: CDR1 LGHDT, CDR2 YNNKEL (reference sequence). V gave up 4 bases and J gave up 4 bases; unmatched junction bases: 6. This CDR3 contains 14 residues. The CDR3 region is CASSRQGVGTEAFF. For the CDR3, the DNA is TGTGCCAGCAGCCGGCAGGGGGTTGGCACTGAAGCTTTCTTT.

This chain uses TRBV6-7 with TRBJ2-7, with 10 bases lining up with TRBD1. TRBV6-7 carries the ORF label, with uncertain function. With V trimmed by 2 bases and J by 2 bases, 6 bases remained unmatched. The CDR3 covers 16 residues. The CDR3 here is CASSYNVDRGPYEQYF. The CDR3 DNA is TGTGCCAGCAGTTACAACGTCGACAGGGGGCCCTACGAGCAGTACTTC.

The V call is TRBV6-4, the J call TRBJ2-1; possible D gene TRBD2, 6 bases. The ends were cut back, 2 bases at V and 5 bases at J, with 10 bases in the middle. The germline gives CDR1 MRHNA, CDR2 SNTAGT. This CDR3 has 14 residues. The CDR3 DNA sequence: TGTGCCAGCAGTGACGTCGGAGGGCACAATGAGCAGTTCTTC. Amino acid sequence: CASSDVGGHNEQFF.

The chain uses TRBV10-3 and TRBJ1-5; D ambiguous. This CDR3 region has 13 residues. Germline V lookup: CDR1 ENHRY, CDR2 SYGVKD. With 0 bases removed from V and 5 bases from J, the gap between germline ends came to 5 bases. The CDR3 loop is CAISESSDQPQHF. CDR3 nucleotides: TGTGCCATCAGTGAGTCGTCAGATCAGCCCCAGCATTTT.

The rearrangement links TRBV10-3 to TRBJ2-2; TRBD2 agrees at 14 bases. The CDR3 contains 17 residues. Germline values: CDR1 ENHRY, CDR2 SYGVKD. V was clipped by 9 bases and J by 4 bases; unmatched bases: 10. CDR3 DNA sequence: TGTGCCATTAATCCGGGACTAGCGGGAGTCGGCACCGGGGAGCTGTTTTTT. This sequence encodes CAINPGLAGVGTGELFF.

The J gene is TRBJ2-5, the V gene TRBV6-1; a weak D match, TRBD2 (6 bases). Germline assignment: CDR1 MNHNS and CDR2 SASEGT. Trimming took off 2 bases at V and 5 bases at J, with 18 bases between the two ends. CDR3 length: 16 residues. CDR3: CASSESLGPGGETQYF. The CDR3 DNA is TGTGCCAGCAGTGAATCTCTCGGCCCTGGGGGGGAGACCCAGTACTTC.

The chain carries TRBV28 and TRBJ1-4; no reliable D call. The CDR3 consists of 14 residues. Per the germline V gene, CDR1 is MDHEN and CDR2 is SYDVKM. V was clipped by 6 bases and J by 3 bases, with 11 bases between them. The CDR3 region has the DNA TGTGCCAGCAGCCCGACATGGCCTAATGAAAAACTGTTTTTT. It codes for CASSPTWPNEKLFF.

The V gene is TRBV28, the J gene TRBJ1-3; 9 positions match TRBD1. The trim removed 5 bases at V and 2 bases at J, leaving 4 bases unmatched. The CDR3 totals 15 residues. Germline V gene sequence: CDR1 MDHEN, CDR2 SYDVKM. CDR3 coding DNA: TGTGCCAGCAGTACAGGGGGCAGTACTGGAAACACCATATATTTT. Amino acids: CASSTGGSTGNTIYF.

The genes are TRBV14 and TRBJ2-3; D ambiguous. This CDR3 is 14 amino acids long. Germline CDR1 is SGHDN and CDR2 is FVKESK. V lost 0 bases to trimming and J lost 4 bases, with 8 bases between them. DNA for the CDR3: TGTGCCAGCAGCCAAGATCGGTCGGCAGATACGCAGTATTTT. Residues: CASSQDRSADTQYF. The entire variable domain, with the rest obtained from reference TRBV14 and TRBJ2-3, is as follows: EAGVTQFPSHSVIEKGQTVTLRCDPISGHDNLYWYRRVMGKEIKFLLHFVKESKQDESGMPNNRFLAERTGGTYSTLKVQPAELEDSGVYFCASSQDRSADTQYFGPGTRLTVL.

The CDR3 DNA reads TGTGCCAGCAGCCCGTTGATTCTATGGAATTCACCCCTCCACTTT. This gives the protein CASSPLILWNSPLHF. The chain recombines TRBV11-2 with TRBJ1-6; D unclear. V shed 5 bases and J shed 7 bases, with 15 bases lying between them. Germline CDR1 reads SGHAT; CDR2 reads FQNNGV. The CDR3 contains 15 residues.

The chain couples TRBV7-2 to TRBJ2-2, with a possible D match to TRBD2 (6 bases). The CDR3 contains 16 residues. Germline V lookup: CDR1 SGHTA, CDR2 FQGNSA. The V gene lost 1 base and the J gene lost 6 bases, with 15 bases spanning the gap. CDR3: CASSLVAGIRPGELFF. The CDR3 nucleotides are TGTGCCAGCAGCTTAGTGGCGGGAATACGTCCCGGGGAGCTGTTTTTT.

Here the CDR3 DNA reads TGTGCCAGCAGCGTCACAGGGACAGCTAATGAAAAACTGTTTTTT. Amino acids: CASSVTGTANEKLFF. The chain carries TRBV9 and TRBJ1-4; 7 bases are shared with TRBD1. CDR3 size: 15 residues. Germline V gene lookup returns CDR1 SGDLS and CDR2 YYNGEE. The trim removed 2 bases at V and 3 bases at J, leaving 4 bases unmatched.

V usage is TRBV7-3 and J usage is TRBJ2-2; maybe TRBD1 (5 bases). V was pared by 1 base and J by 6 bases, with 6 bases between. CDR3 length: 13 residues. CDR1 is SGHTA and CDR2 is FQGTGA in the germline V gene. DNA for the CDR3: TGTGCCAGCAGCTTAAGGGGCCCCGGGGAGCTGTTTTTT. Translated: CASSLRGPGELFF.

This sequence joins TRBV14 and TRBJ1-2; 9 bases map to TRBD1. V shed 0 bases, J shed 3 bases, and the junction held 5 bases outside the gene matches. Germline CDR1 reads SGHDN; CDR2 reads FVKESK. This CDR3 region has 16 residues. CDR3 sequence reads: CASSQDSDRGYYGYTF. CDR3 nucleotides: TGTGCCAGCAGCCAAGATTCGGACAGGGGCTACTATGGCTACACCTTC.

The chain couples TRBV5-1 to TRBJ2-5; 9 bases are a match to TRBD2. The CDR3 runs to 14 residues. Germline V gene sequence: CDR1 SGHRS, CDR2 YFSETQ. V trimming: 0 bases; J trimming: 9 bases; junction bases outside the gene matches: 6. In nucleotides, the CDR3 is TGCGCCAGCAGCTTGGATGCGGGAGGGCTCGCCCAGTACTTC. Residues: CASSLDAGGLAQYF.